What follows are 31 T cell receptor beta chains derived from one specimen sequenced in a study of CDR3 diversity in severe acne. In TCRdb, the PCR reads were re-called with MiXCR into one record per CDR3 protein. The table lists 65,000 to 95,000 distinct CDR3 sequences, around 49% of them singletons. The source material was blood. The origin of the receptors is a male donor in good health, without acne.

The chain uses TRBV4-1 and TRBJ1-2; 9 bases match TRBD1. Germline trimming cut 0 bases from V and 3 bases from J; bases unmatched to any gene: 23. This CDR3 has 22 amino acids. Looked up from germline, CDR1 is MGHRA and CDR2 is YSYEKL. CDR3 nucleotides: TGCGCCAGCAGCCAAGATCGGGACAGGGCTTCACCCCAGCAGGGGTTCTACTATGGCTACACCTTC. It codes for CASSQDRDRASPQQGFYYGYTF.

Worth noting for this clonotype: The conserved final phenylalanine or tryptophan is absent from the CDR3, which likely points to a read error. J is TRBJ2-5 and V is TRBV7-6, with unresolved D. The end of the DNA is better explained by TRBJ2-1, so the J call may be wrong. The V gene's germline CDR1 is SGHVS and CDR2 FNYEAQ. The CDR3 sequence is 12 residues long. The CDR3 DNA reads TGTGCCAGCAGCTTAGCCCCAGAGCACCAGTTCGTC. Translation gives CASSLAPEHQFV.

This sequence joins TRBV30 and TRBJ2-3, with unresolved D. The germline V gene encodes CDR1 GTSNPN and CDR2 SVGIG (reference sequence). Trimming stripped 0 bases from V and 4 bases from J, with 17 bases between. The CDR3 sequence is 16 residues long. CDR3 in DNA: TGTGCCTGGAGTGTAGGGAACTCTCTCGCCGCAGATACGCAGTATTTT. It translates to CAWSVGNSLAADTQYF.

The CDR3 loop reads CSASWGLAGFHEQYF. CDR3 coding DNA: TGCAGTGCTAGCTGGGGACTAGCGGGATTCCACGAGCAGTACTTC. J is TRBJ2-7 and V is TRBV20-1; 13 nucleotides align to TRBD2. CDR1 is DFQATT and CDR2 is SNEGSKA in the germline V gene (reference sequence). The CDR3 sequence is 15 residues long. J lost 5 bases, V lost 3 bases, and 7 bases had no gene match.

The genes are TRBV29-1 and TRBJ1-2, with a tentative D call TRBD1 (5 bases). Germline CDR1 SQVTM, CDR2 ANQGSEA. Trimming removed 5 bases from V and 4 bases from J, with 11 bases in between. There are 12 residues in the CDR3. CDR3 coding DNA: TGCAGCGTTCGGGCGGGGGTCTATGGCTACACCTTC. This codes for CSVRAGVYGYTF.

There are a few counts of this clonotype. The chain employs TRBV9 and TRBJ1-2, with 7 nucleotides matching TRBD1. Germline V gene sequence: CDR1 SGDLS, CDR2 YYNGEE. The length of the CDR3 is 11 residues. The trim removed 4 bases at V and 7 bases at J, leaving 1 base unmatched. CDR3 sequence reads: CASSSGGGYTF. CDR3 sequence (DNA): TGTGCCAGCAGCTCAGGGGGTGGCTACACCTTC.

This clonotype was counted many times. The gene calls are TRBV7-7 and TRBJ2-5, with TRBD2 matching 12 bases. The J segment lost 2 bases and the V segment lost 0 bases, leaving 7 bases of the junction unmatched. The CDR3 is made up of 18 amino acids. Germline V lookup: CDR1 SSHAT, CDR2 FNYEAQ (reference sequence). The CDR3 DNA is TGTGCCAGCAGCTTAGCTCCCGGACTAGCGGGGCCACAAGAGACCCAGTACTTC. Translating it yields CASSLAPGLAGPQETQYF.

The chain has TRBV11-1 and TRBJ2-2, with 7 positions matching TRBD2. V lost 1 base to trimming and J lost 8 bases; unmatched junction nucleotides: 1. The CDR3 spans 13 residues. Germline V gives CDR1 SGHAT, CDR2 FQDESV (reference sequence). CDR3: CASSLGGSGELFF. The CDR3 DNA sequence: TGTGCCAGCAGCTTAGGCGGGAGTGGGGAGCTGTTTTTT.

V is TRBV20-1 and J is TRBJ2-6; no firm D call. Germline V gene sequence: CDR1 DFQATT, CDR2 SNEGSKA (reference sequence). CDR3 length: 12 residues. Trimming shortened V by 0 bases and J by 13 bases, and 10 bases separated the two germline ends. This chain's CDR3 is CSARENGEVLTF. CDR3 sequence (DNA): TGCAGTGCTAGAGAGAACGGAGAGGTCCTGACTTTC.

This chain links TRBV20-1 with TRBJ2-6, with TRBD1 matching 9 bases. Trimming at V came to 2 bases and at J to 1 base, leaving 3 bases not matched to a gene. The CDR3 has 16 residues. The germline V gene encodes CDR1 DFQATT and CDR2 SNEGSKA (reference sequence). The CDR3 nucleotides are TGCAGTGCTAGACCGACAGGGGGGTCTGGGGCCAACGTCCTGACTTTC. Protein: CSARPTGGSGANVLTF.

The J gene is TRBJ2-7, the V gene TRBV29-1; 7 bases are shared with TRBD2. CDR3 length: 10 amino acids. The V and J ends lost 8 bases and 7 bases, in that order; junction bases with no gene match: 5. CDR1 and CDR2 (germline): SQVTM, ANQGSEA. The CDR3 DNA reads TGCAGCAGCCCCGGGGGGGAGCAGTACTTC. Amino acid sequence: CSSPGGEQYF.

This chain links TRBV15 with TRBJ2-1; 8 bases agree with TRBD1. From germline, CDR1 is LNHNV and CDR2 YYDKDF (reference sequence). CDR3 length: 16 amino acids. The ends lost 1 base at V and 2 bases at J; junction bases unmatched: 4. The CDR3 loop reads CATSRGGQATYNEQFF. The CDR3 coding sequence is TGTGCCACCAGCAGAGGGGGACAGGCTACCTACAATGAGCAGTTCTTC.

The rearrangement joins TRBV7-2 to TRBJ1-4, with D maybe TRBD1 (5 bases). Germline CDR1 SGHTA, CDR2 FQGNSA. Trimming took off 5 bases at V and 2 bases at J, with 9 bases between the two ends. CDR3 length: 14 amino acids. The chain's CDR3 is CASSIQATNEKLFF. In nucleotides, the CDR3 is TGTGCCAGCAGCATACAGGCTACTAATGAAAAACTGTTTTTT.

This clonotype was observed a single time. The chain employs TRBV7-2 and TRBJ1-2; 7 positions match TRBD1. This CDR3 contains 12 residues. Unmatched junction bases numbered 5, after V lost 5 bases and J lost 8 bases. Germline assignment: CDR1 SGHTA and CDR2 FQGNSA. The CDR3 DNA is TGTGCCAGCAGCGCGACAGGGAAGGGCTACACCTTC. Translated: CASSATGKGYTF.

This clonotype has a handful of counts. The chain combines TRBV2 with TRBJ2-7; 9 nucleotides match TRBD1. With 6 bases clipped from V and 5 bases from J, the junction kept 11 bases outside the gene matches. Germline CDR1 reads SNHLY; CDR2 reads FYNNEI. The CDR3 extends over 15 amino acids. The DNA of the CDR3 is TGTGCCAGCAGCTCGACAGGGGGAGGGCTCCACGAGCAGTACTTC. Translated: CASSSTGGGLHEQYF.

The CDR3 protein is CASSSGLAGVGETQYF. CDR3 DNA: TGTGCCAGCAGCTCAGGACTAGCGGGAGTTGGAGAGACCCAGTACTTC. The chain carries TRBV11-2 and TRBJ2-5; TRBD2 aligns across 13 bases. CDR1 is SGHAT and CDR2 is FQNNGV in the germline V gene. The CDR3 consists of 16 residues. After removal of 4 bases from V and 4 bases from J, the junction contained 6 bases not matched to a gene.

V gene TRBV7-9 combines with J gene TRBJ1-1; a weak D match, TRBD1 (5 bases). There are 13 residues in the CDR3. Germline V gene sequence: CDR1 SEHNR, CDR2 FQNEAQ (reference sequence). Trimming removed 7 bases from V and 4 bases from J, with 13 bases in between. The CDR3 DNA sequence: TGTGCCAGCATGCGACAGAGCGTCACTGAAGCTTTCTTT. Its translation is CASMRQSVTEAFF.

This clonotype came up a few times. CDR3 sequence: CASSEGRQYF. The CDR3 DNA sequence: TGTGCCAGCAGTGAGGGACGGCAGTACTTC. The rearrangement links TRBV25-1 to TRBJ2-7; D may correspond to TRBD1 or TRBD2 (5 bases each). The CDR3 runs 10 residues. V was clipped by 3 bases and J by 9 bases, with 6 bases between them. CDR1 and CDR2 from the germline V gene are MGHDK and SYGVNS.

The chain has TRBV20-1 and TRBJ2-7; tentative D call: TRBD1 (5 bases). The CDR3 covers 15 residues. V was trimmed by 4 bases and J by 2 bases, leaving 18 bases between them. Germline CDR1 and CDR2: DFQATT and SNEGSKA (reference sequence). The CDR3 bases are TGCAGTGCTACCAACCACCGACAGAAGGCCTACGAGCAGTACTTC. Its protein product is CSATNHRQKAYEQYF.

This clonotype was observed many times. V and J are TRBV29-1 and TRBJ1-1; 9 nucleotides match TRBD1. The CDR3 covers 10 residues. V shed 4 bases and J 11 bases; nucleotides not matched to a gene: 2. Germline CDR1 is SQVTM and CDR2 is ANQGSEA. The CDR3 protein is CSVGDRDAFF. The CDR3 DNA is TGCAGCGTTGGGGACAGGGACGCTTTCTTT.

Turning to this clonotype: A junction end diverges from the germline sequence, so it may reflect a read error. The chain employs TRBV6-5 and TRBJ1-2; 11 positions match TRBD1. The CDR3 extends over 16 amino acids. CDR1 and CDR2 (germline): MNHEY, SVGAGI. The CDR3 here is CASSYLRTGGGYGYAF. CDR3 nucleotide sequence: TGTGCCAGCAGTTACCTTAGGACAGGGGGCGGGTATGGCTACGCCTTC.

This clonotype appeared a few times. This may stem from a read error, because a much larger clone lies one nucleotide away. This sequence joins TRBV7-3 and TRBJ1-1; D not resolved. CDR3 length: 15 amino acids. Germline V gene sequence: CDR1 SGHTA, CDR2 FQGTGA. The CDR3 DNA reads TGTGCCAGCAGCAAAACCTCCTATGCGAACACTGAAGCTCTCTTT. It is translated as CASSKTSYANTEALF.

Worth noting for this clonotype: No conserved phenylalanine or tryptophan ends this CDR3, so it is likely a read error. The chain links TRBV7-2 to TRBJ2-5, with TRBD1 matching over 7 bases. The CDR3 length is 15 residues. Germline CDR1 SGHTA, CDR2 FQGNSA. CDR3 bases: TGCGCCAGCAGTCCACAGGGGAACAACCAAGAGACCCAGTACCTC. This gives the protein CASSPQGNNQETQYL.

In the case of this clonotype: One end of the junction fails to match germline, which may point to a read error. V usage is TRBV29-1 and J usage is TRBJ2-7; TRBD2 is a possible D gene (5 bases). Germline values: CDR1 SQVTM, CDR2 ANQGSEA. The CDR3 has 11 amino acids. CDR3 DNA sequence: TGCAGCGTTGTGGAGGATGAGTCCTTACGGTTC. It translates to CSVVEDESLRF.

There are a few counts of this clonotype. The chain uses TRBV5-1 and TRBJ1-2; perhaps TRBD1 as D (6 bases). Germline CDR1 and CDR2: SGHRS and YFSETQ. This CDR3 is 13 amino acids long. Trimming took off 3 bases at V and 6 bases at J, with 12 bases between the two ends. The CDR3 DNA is TGCGCCAGCAGCTCACAGGGTACGGATGGCTACACCTTC. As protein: CASSSQGTDGYTF.

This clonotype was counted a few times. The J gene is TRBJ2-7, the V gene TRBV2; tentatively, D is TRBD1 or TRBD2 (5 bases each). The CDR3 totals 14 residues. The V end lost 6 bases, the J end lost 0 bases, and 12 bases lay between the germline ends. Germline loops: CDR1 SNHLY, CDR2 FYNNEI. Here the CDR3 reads CASRAGTSSYEQYF. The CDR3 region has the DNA TGTGCCAGCAGAGCCGGGACCAGCTCCTACGAGCAGTACTTC.

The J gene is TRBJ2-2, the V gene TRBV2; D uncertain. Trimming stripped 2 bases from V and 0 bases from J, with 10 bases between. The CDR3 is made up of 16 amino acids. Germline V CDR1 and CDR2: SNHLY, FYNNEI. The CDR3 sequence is CASSERRFPNTGELFF. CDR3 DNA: TGTGCCAGCAGTGAACGGCGGTTCCCGAACACCGGGGAGCTGTTTTTT. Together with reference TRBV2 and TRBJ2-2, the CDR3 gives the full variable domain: EPEVTQTPSHQVTQMGQEVILRCVPISNHLYFYWYRQILGQKVEFLVSFYNNEISEKSEIFDDQFSVERPDGSNFTLKIRSTKLEDSAMYFCASSERRFPNTGELFFGEGSRLTVL.

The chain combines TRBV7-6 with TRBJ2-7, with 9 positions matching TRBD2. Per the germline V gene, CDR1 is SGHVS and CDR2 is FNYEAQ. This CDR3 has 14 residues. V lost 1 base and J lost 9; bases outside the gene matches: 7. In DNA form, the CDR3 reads TGTGCCAGCAGCTTAGAGGCTGGCGGGGGGGGGCAGTACTTC. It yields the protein CASSLEAGGGGQYF.

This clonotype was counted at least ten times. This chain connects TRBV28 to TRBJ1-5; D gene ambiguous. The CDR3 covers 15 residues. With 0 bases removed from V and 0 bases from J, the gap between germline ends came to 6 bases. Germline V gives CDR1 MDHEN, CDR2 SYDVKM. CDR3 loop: CASSLWGGSNQPQHF. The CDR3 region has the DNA TGTGCCAGCAGTTTATGGGGTGGTAGCAATCAGCCCCAGCATTTT. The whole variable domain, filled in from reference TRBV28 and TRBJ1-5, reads DVKVTQSSRYLVKRTGEKVFLECVQDMDHENMFWYRQDPGLGLRLIYFSYDVKMKEKGDIPEGYSVSREKKERFSLILESASTNQTSMYLCASSLWGGSNQPQHFGDGTRLSIL.

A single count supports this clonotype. The CDR3 sequence is CASTRLRVNKMNTEAFF. Here the CDR3 DNA reads TGTGCCAGCACCCGGTTGAGGGTCAACAAAATGAACACTGAAGCTTTCTTT. The rearrangement links TRBV12-3 or TRBV12-4 to TRBJ1-1, with D hard to call. This CDR3 has 17 residues. Trimming stripped 7 bases from V and 0 bases from J, with 21 bases between.

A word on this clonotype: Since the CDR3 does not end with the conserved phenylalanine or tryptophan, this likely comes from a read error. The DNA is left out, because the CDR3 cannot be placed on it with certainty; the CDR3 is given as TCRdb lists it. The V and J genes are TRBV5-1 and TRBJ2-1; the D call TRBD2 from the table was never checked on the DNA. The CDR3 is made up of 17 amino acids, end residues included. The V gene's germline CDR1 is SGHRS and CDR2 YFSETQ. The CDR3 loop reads CASSQTSGFYNEQFSGP.